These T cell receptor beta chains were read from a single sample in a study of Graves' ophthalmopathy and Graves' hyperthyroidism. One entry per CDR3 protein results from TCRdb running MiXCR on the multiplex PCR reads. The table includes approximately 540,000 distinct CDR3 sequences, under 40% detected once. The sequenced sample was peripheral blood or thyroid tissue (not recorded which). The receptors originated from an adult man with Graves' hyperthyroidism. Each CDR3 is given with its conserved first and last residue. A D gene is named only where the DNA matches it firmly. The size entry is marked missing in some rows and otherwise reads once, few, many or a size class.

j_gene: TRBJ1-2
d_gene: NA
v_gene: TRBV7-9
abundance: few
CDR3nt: TGTGCCAGCAGCTTTATTGACAGTAACTATGGCTACACCTTC
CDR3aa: CASSFIDSNYGYTF

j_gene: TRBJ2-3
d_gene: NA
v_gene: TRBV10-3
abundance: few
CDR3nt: TGTGCCATCAGGGAGACAGGGAGGACAGATACGCAGTATTTT
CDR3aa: CAIRETGRTDTQYF

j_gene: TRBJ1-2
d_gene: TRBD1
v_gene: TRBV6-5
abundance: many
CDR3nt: TGTGCCAGCAGAAACCCCGGGACAGGGAGTCTTGGCTACACCTTC
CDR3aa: CASRNPGTGSLGYTF

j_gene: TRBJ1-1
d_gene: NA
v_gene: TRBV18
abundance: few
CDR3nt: TGTGCCAGCTCACCAATTAAGGGCACTGAAGCTTTCTTT
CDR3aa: CASSPIKGTEAFF

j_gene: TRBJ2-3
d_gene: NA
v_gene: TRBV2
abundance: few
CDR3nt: TGTGCCAGCTCTGGGTTTGGGAGCACAGATACGCAGTATTTT
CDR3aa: CASSGFGSTDTQYF

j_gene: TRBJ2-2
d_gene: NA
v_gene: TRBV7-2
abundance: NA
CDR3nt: TGTGCCAGCAGCTTGGTACTCGCAGGGTCCCCCGGGGAGCTGTTTTTT
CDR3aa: CASSLVLAGSPGELFF

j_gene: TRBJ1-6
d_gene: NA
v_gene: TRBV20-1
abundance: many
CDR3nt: TGCAGTGCTAGAGGTCGTACTAATTCACCCCTCCACTTT
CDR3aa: CSARGRTNSPLHF

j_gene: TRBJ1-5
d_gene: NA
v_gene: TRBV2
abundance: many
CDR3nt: TGTGCCAGCAGTGAAGCGCGAGGACAGAATCAGCCCCAGCATTTT
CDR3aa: CASSEARGQNQPQHF

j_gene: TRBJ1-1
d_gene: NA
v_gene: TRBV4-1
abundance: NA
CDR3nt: TGCGCCAGCAGCCAAGAAGGGAGAGGCCCCATGAACACTGAAGCTTTCTTT
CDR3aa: CASSQEGRGPMNTEAFF

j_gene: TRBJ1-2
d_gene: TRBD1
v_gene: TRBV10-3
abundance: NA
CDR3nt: TGTGCCATCAGTGCCGACAGGGGAGACTATGGCTACACCTTC
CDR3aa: CAISADRGDYGYTF

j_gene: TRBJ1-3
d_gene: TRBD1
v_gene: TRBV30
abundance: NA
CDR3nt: TGTGCCTGGAGAATCAGAGGGGGCGCGAACACCATATATTTT
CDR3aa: CAWRIRGGANTIYF

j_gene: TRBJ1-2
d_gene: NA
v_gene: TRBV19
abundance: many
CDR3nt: TGTGCCAGTAGTATCTTACGGGGGAACTATGGCTACACCTTC
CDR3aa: CASSILRGNYGYTF

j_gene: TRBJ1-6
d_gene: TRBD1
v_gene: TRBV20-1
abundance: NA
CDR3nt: TGCAGTGGGACAGGGACAGGGATCTCACCCCTCCACTTT
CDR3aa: CSGTGTGISPLHF

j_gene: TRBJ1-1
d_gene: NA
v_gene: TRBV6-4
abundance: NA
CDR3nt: TGTGCCAGCAGAGCGAGTAGGGGAGGATCTAACACTGAAGCTTTCTTT
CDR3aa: CASRASRGGSNTEAFF

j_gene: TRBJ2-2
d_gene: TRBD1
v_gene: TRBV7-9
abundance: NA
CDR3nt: TGTGCCAGCAGTCCCACAGGGGGCTCGTTTTTT
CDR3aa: CASSPTGGSFF

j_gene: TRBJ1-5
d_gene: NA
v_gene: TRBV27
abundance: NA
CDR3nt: TGTGCCAGCGCCCGCGGGGGAGGGCAGCCCCAGCATTTT
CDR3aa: CASARGGGQPQHF

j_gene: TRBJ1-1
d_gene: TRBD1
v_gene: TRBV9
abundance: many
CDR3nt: TGTGCCAGCAGCGTAGGGACAGGGGAGTACACTGAAGCTTTCTTT
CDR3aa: CASSVGTGEYTEAFF

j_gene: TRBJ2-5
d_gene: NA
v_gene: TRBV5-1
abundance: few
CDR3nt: TGCGCCAGCAGCTTGGAGTTGGGGGCTAGCGGAGAGACCCAGTACTTC
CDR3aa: CASSLELGASGETQYF

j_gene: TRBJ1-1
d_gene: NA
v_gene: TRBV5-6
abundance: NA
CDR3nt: TGTGCCAGCAGCTCTGATGACTGGGGAAGGTTGAACACTGAAGCTTCCTTT
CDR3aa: CASSSDDWGRLNTEASF

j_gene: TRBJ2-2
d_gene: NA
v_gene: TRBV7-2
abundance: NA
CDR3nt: NA
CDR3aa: CASSHGTGLCGSCFF

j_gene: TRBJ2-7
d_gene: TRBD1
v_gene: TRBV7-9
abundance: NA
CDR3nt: TGTGCCAGCAGCTTCCGGGACAGGGGGGTGGGCGAGCAGTACTTC
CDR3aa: CASSFRDRGVGEQYF

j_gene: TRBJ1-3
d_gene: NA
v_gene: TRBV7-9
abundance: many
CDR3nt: TGTGCCAGCAGCTTGGTCCGGGGACCAGAATCCGGAAACACCATATATTTT
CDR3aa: CASSLVRGPESGNTIYF

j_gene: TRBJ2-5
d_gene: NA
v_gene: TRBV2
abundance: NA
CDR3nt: TGTGCCAGCAGTGAAGGTGGAGTGGGAGAGACCCAGTACTTC
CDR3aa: CASSEGGVGETQYF

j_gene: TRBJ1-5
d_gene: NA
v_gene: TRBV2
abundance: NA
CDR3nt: TGTGCCAGCAGCCAAGAATTTTGGGAGCCCCAGCATTTT
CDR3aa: CASSQEFWEPQHF

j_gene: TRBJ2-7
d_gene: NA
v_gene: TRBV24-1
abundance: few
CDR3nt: TGTGCCACCAGTGCGGGGTTCCCCTACGAGCAGTACTTC
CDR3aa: CATSAGFPYEQYF

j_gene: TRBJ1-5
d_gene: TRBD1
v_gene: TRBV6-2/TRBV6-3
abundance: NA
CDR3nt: TGTGCCAGCAGTTTCCCGGGACAGGGAGCTCGGCCCCAGCATTTT
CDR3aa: CASSFPGQGARPQHF

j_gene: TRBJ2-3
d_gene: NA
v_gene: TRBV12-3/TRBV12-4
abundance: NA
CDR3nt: TGTGCCAGCATGATTCCAAGCCGCACAGATACGCAGTATTTT
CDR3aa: CASMIPSRTDTQYF

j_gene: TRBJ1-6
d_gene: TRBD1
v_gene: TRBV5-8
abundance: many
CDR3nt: TGTGCCAGCAGTCCGGACAGGGTAAAATCACCCCTCCACTTT
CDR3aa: CASSPDRVKSPLHF

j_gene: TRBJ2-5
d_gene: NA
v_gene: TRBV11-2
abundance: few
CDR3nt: TGTGCCAGCTCAGACAGGACCCAAGAGACCCAGTACTTC
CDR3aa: CASSDRTQETQYF

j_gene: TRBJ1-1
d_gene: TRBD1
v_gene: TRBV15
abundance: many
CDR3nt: TGTGCCACCAGCAGAGGGACAGGGGGATTCAACACTGAAGCTTTCTTT
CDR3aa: CATSRGTGGFNTEAFF

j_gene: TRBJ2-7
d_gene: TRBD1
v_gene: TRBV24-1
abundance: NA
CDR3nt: TGTGCCACCAGTGACAAAGGGGACAGGGATAACGAGCAGTACTTC
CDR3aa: CATSDKGDRDNEQYF

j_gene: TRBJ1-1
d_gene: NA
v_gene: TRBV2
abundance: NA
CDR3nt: TGCGCCGCGAGGGAGGAAAGAGACACTGAAGCTTTCTTT
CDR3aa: CAAREERDTEAFF

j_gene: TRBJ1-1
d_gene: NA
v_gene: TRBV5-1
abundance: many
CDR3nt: TGCGCCAGCAGCTTGATACACGGTGAAGCTTTCTTT
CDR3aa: CASSLIHGEAFF

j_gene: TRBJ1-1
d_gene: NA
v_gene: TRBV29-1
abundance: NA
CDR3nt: TGCAGCGTTGAAAGGGGTGTGGTGAACACTGAAGCTTTCTTT
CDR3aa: CSVERGVVNTEAFF

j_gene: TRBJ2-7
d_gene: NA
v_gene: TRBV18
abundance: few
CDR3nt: TGTGCCAGCTCACTTAAAGCGGGTAGCTCCTACGAGCAGTACTTC
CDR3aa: CASSLKAGSSYEQYF

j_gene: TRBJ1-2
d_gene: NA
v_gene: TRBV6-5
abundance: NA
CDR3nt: TGTGCCAGCAGTGAAGAGGGGCAGGGCCGGGGCTATGGCTACACCTTC
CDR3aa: CASSEEGQGRGYGYTF

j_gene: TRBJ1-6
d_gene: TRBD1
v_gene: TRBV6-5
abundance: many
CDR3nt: TGTGCCAGCAGTACAACCGGGACAGACGGTTCACCCCTCCACTTT
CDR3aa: CASSTTGTDGSPLHF

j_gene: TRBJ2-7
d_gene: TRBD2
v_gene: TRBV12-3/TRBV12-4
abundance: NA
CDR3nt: TGTGCCAGCAGTGAGCGAGCGGGAGGGTTTGGTGGTGAGCAGTACTTC
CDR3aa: CASSERAGGFGGEQYF

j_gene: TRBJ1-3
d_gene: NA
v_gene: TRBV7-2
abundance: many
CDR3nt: TGTGCCAGCAGCCAGCGGCGGGCTGGAAACACCATATATTTT
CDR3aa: CASSQRRAGNTIYF

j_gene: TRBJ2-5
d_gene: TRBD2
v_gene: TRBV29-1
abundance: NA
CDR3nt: TGCAGCGTCCCGGGACTAGCGGGAGTAGACGGGGTCGGGGAGACCCAGTACTTC
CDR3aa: CSVPGLAGVDGVGETQYF

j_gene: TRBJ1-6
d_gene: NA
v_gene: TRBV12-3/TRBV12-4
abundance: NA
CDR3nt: TGCGCCAGCAGTGGATTTGGGGGGGCCCTTGATTCACCCCTCCACTTT
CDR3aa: CASSGFGGALDSPLHF

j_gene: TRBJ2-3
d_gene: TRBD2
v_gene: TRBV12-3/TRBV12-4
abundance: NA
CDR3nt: TGTGCCAGCAGTTTATTCCGACTAGCGGGAGTAGCAGATACGCAGTATTTT
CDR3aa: CASSLFRLAGVADTQYF

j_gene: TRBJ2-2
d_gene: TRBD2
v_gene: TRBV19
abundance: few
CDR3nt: TGTGCCAGTAGTTCTCTAGCGGGGGGGCCCTCTGACGGGGAGCTGTTTTTT
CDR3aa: CASSSLAGGPSDGELFF

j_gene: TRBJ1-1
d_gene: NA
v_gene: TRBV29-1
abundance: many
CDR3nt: TGCAGCGTTGAAGTCGCAGGGAAAAACACTGAAGCTTTCTTT
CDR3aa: CSVEVAGKNTEAFF

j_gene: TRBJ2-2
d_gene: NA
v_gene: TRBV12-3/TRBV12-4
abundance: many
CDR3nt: TGTGCCAGCAGCTTAAGGGCGGGGAACACCGGGGAGCTGTTTTTT
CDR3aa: CASSLRAGNTGELFF

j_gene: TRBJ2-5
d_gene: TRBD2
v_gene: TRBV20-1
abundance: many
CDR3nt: TGCAGTGCAGTAGCGGGGGGTCCGGAGACCCAGTACTTC
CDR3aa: CSAVAGGPETQYF

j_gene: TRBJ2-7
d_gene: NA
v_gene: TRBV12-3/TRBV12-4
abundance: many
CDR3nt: TGTGCCAGCAGTCCTGGAGGGGGAAACCTGCGGAGATCCGAGCAGTACTTC
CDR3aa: CASSPGGGNLRRSEQYF

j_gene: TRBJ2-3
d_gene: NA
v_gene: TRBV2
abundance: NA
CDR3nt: TGTGCCAGCTGCCGGGAGGCGGTGAGGACAGTCAGCGATACGCAGTATTTT
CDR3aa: CASCREAVRTVSDTQYF

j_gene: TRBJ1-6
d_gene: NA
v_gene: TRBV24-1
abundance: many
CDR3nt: TGTGCCACCAGTGACAGTAATTCACCCCTCCACTTT
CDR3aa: CATSDSNSPLHF

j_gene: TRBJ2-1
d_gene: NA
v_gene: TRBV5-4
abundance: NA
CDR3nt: TGTGCCAGTAGGGGGACTTTCTACAATGAGCAGTTCTTC
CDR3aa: CASRGTFYNEQFF